The clone carrying this TCR beta chain was counted a few times. What it binds is unknown. This sample is part of a study of cytomegalovirus exposure and HLA in healthy donors. Turning to the study itself: Early released data had about 85 million unique TCRs, all coming from HLA-typed donors. Study-wide findings and caveats: The study flagged 150 to 200 TCR beta chains as cytomegalovirus-associated. The authors considered a cluster of highly shared sequence variants likely to be a sequencing artifact.

CDR3 length equals 13 residues. Germline values: CDR1 MNHNY, CDR2 SVGAGI (reference sequence). PCR amplification relied on 60 Vbeta primers (plus 13 Jbeta primers). The repertoire was sequenced with immunoSEQ multiplex PCR; TCRdb's copy has only in-frame clones and lacks some. The sample includes approximately 100,000 clones, roughly four fifths of them seen just once. Sequencing used PBMCs. The rearrangement links TRBV6-6 to TRBJ2-5, with a weak D call TRBD1 (7 bases). The DNA end is a closer match to TRBJ2-7, so the J assignment may be wrong. The source of this sequence is a male donor in good health and CMV-seropositive. CDR3 sequence: CASAGQQVYEQYF. The CDR3 bases are TGTGCCAGCGCGGGACAGCAAGTCTACGAGCAGTACTTC.